Included here is one TCR beta chain sequence, with context. Clones were sequenced by immunoSEQ multiplex PCR, and TCRdb holds only the in-frame ones, with some missing. The repertoire consists of about 75,000 clones, with 91% occurring once and the leading ten covering under 0.4%. This sample is part of a study of technical replicates of blood from several donors. CDR3 length: 14 amino acids. With V trimmed by 6 bases and J by 0 bases, 3 bases remained unmatched. In germline, CDR1 is MNHNS, CDR2 SASEGT. What was sequenced was T cells isolated from PBMCs. J is TRBJ2-7 and V is TRBV6-1; 9 bases line up with TRBD1. The sequence derives from a human donor in good health. Some clones in this sample may be carry-over from other donors' samples. CDR3 sequence: CASRGTGLSYEQYF. DNA of the CDR3: TGTGCCAGCAGAGGGACAGGGCTCTCCTACGAGCAGTACTTC.